The 18 T cell receptor beta chains below were found in one sample sequenced in a study of cytomegalovirus exposure and HLA in healthy donors. The PCR contained 60 Vbeta and 13 Jbeta primers. Generated by immunoSEQ multiplex PCR, the TCRdb table keeps only in-frame clones and is missing some. The data show 99,000 or so clones, with roughly 80% seen just once and 16% held by the top ten. The sequencing input was PBMCs. The origin of the receptors is a man aged 60 to 69 in good health and CMV-seropositive.

V is TRBV5-1 and J is TRBJ2-2, with unresolved D. This CDR3 is 14 amino acids long. V gave up 4 bases and J gave up 4 bases, with 11 bases separating them. CDR1 SGHRS and CDR2 YFSETQ come from the germline V gene. The CDR3 sequence is CASSGEKLTGELFF. The CDR3, as DNA: TGCGCCAGCAGCGGAGAAAAGCTCACCGGGGAGCTGTTTTTT.

Worth noting for this clone: The CDR3 does not close with the conserved phenylalanine or tryptophan, likely indicating a read error. The limits of the CDR3 on the DNA are not certain, so only TCRdb's listed CDR3 is given. The rearrangement joins TRBV5-5 to TRBJ2-7; the D call of TRBD2 is as the table states it, not checked on the DNA. Per germline, CDR1 SGHKS and CDR2 YYEKEE (reference sequence). The CDR3 adds up to 13 amino acids, both ends counted. CDR3 residues: CASSLGGHLPGFY.

In its sample, this clone was seen once. CDR3 in amino acids: CASSWTESYEQYF. The CDR3 DNA follows: TGTGCCAGCAGCTGGACAGAGTCCTACGAGCAGTACTTC. J is TRBJ2-7 and V is TRBV5-6; weak D call: TRBD1 (6 bases). The CDR3 is 13 residues long. CDR1 is SGHDT and CDR2 is YYEEEE in the germline V gene. Trimming stripped 3 bases from V and 1 base from J, with 8 bases between.

V usage is TRBV28 and J usage is TRBJ2-7; 8 bases agree with TRBD2. The CDR3 has 15 residues. Per germline, CDR1 MDHEN and CDR2 SYDVKM. V lost 10 bases, J lost 0 bases, and 11 bases stayed unmatched. CDR3 in DNA: TGTGCCACCACGGGGGGGGCCTCGAGCTCCTACGAGCAGTACTTC. Its translation: CATTGGASSSYEQYF. Full variable domain (outside the CDR3, taken from reference TRBV28 and TRBJ2-7): DVKVTQSSRYLVKRTGEKVFLECVQDMDHENMFWYRQDPGLGLRLIYFSYDVKMKEKGDIPEGYSVSREKKERFSLILESASTNQTSMYLCATTGGASSSYEQYFGPGTRLTVT.

The chain couples TRBV5-4 to TRBJ1-2; TRBD1 agrees at 7 bases. After removal of 6 bases from V and 3 bases from J, the junction contained 5 bases not matched to a gene. Germline V lookup: CDR1 SGHNT, CDR2 YYREEE (reference sequence). The CDR3 is made up of 13 amino acids. The CDR3 is CASTYDRDYGYTF. DNA for the CDR3: TGTGCCAGCACCTACGACAGGGACTATGGCTACACCTTC. Full variable domain (outside the CDR3, taken from reference TRBV5-4 and TRBJ1-2): ETGVTQSPTHLIKTRGQQVTLRCSSQSGHNTVSWYQQALGQGPQFIFQYYREEENGRGNFPPRFSGLQFPNYSSELNVNALELDDSALYLCASTYDRDYGYTFGSGTRLTVV.

This clone was counted a few times. The CDR3 DNA reads TGTGCCAGCAGTGCCCAGGGAGGACGGGGCTCACCCCTCCACTTT. This gives the protein CASSAQGGRGSPLHF. The chain joins TRBV6-1 to TRBJ1-6, with a possible D match to TRBD1 (5 bases). V was pared by 4 bases and J by 10 bases, with 17 bases between. Germline CDR1 MNHNS, CDR2 SASEGT. The CDR3 runs to 15 residues.

This clone was counted once. This chain links TRBV30 with TRBJ2-3; D unresolved. Germline V lookup: CDR1 GTSNPN, CDR2 SVGIG (reference sequence). The germline V and J ends were trimmed by 3 bases and 2 bases, with 6 bases remaining between them. This CDR3 has 12 amino acids. CDR3 DNA sequence: TGTGCCTGGAGCTATTTCACAGATACGCAGTATTTT. Its protein is CAWSYFTDTQYF.

The chain uses TRBV28 and TRBJ2-3; D might be TRBD2 (6 bases). CDR3 length: 13 amino acids. Looked up from germline, CDR1 is MDHEN and CDR2 is SYDVKM. The V end was cut by 10 bases, the J end by 5 bases, with 16 bases between. CDR3 residues: CATRTGGRDTQYF. Here the CDR3 DNA reads TGTGCCACCCGGACCGGGGGACGAGATACGCAGTATTTT. The whole variable domain, filled in from reference TRBV28 and TRBJ2-3, reads DVKVTQSSRYLVKRTGEKVFLECVQDMDHENMFWYRQDPGLGLRLIYFSYDVKMKEKGDIPEGYSVSREKKERFSLILESASTNQTSMYLCATRTGGRDTQYFGPGTRLTVL.

This clone was found once. The V and J genes are TRBV15 and TRBJ2-7; tentatively, D is TRBD2 (6 bases). This CDR3 has 15 amino acids. Germline V gene data show CDR1 as LNHNV and CDR2 as YYDKDF (reference sequence). V lost 3 bases, J lost 4 bases, and 16 bases lay in between. Written as DNA, the CDR3 is TGTGCCACCAGCAGGGGAGGTTTACAGAGGTACGAGCAGTACTTC. It specifies CATSRGGLQRYEQYF.

With regard to this clone: Its ends do not fully match the called genes, so a read error is possible. The chain recombines TRBV5-1 with TRBJ2-2, with TRBD1 matching over 7 bases. Germline V CDR1 and CDR2: SGHRS, YFSETQ. This CDR3 spans 17 amino acids. The CDR3 DNA reads as TGCGCCAGCAGCTCCCCTCGGCCTCTGGGACAGCGACGGGGAGCTGTTTTT. Its protein product is CASSSPRPLGQRRGAVF.

The chain joins TRBV30 to TRBJ1-2; 8 bases are shared with TRBD1. The CDR3 spans 15 residues. From germline, CDR1 is GTSNPN and CDR2 SVGIG (reference sequence). Trimming cost V 3 bases and J 0 bases; bases outside gene matches: 6. DNA of the CDR3: TGTGCCTGGAGCGGGGACAGGCCAACTAACTATGGCTACACCTTC. Its protein is CAWSGDRPTNYGYTF.

The rearrangement links TRBV6-1 to TRBJ1-1; 8 bases agree with TRBD1. The trim removed 4 bases at V and 2 bases at J, leaving 6 bases unmatched. Looked up from germline, CDR1 is MNHNS and CDR2 is SASEGT. The CDR3 is 15 amino acids. CDR3 region: CASSAEDRANTEAFF. The CDR3 coding sequence is TGTGCCAGCAGTGCAGAGGACAGGGCCAACACTGAAGCTTTCTTT.

The chain carries TRBV5-1 and TRBJ2-1; 10 bases map to TRBD2. Losses at the gene ends were 1 base for V and 7 bases for J; bases not matched to a gene: 5. CDR1 SGHRS and CDR2 YFSETQ come from the germline V gene. This CDR3 is 15 amino acids long. The CDR3 DNA is TGCGCCAGCAGCTTGAGCGGGGGGGCCAGGAATGAGCAGTTCTTC. Its protein is CASSLSGGARNEQFF. The full variable domain, its missing parts supplied by reference TRBV5-1 and TRBJ2-1, is KAGVTQTPRYLIKTRGQQVTLSCSPISGHRSVSWYQQTPGQGLQFLFEYFSETQRNKGNFPGRFSGRQFSNSRSEMNVSTLELGDSALYLCASSLSGGARNEQFFGPGTRLTVL.

V usage is TRBV9 and J usage is TRBJ2-7; possibly TRBD1 for D (6 bases). The CDR3 covers 14 residues. Per germline, CDR1 SGDLS and CDR2 YYNGEE. Trimming removed 0 bases from V and 2 bases from J, with 9 bases in between. The CDR3 reads CASSVGRDTYEQYF. The CDR3 coding sequence is TGTGCCAGCAGCGTAGGTCGGGACACCTACGAGCAGTACTTC.

This chain uses TRBV7-9 with TRBJ2-5; D gene ambiguous. V lost 2 bases and J lost 1, with 11 bases in between. Looked up from germline, CDR1 is SEHNR and CDR2 is FQNEAQ (reference sequence). This CDR3 region has 15 residues. The CDR3 DNA reads as TGTGCCAGCAGCTTATTTGGCACAAGCCAAGAGACCCAGTACTTC. Translating gives CASSLFGTSQETQYF. Looking up the rest from reference TRBV7-9 and TRBJ2-5 gives the full variable domain: DTGVSQNPRHKITKRGQNVTFRCDPISEHNRLYWYRQTLGQGPEFLTYFQNEAQLEKSRLLSDRFSAERPKGSFSTLEIQRTEQGDSAMYLCASSLFGTSQETQYFGPGTRLLVL.

This chain links TRBV2 with TRBJ2-5; no reliable D call. The CDR3 length is 17 residues. Germline values: CDR1 SNHLY, CDR2 FYNNEI. Trimming removed 0 bases at V and 3 bases at J, with 17 bases between. CDR3 sequence: CASSEALSLVAEETQYF. As DNA, the CDR3 is TGTGCCAGCAGTGAAGCGTTGAGTCTGGTAGCTGAAGAGACCCAGTACTTC. The entire variable domain, with the rest obtained from reference TRBV2 and TRBJ2-5, is as follows: EPEVTQTPSHQVTQMGQEVILRCVPISNHLYFYWYRQILGQKVEFLVSFYNNEISEKSEIFDDQFSVERPDGSNFTLKIRSTKLEDSAMYFCASSEALSLVAEETQYFGPGTRLLVL.

This clone was detected only once. The chain uses TRBV27 and TRBJ2-1; 15 bases map to TRBD2. Germline assignment: CDR1 MNHEY and CDR2 SMNVEV (reference sequence). V was pared by 1 base and J by 8 bases, with 12 bases of the junction left unmatched. The CDR3 runs to 19 residues. The CDR3: CASSLFWTSGGAEQYEQFF. In DNA form, the CDR3 reads TGTGCCAGCAGTTTATTTTGGACTAGCGGGGGGGCGGAGCAATATGAGCAGTTCTTC.

This clone was seen repeatedly, ten times or more. The chain joins TRBV21-1 to TRBJ2-7; the table's D call, TRBD2, was not checked against the DNA. TRBV21-1 represents a pseudogene. This CDR3 is 13 amino acids long. CDR3 coding DNA: TGTGCCAGCACCCCCCCCCGTTCCTACGAGCAGTACTTC. Residues: CASTPPRSYEQYF.